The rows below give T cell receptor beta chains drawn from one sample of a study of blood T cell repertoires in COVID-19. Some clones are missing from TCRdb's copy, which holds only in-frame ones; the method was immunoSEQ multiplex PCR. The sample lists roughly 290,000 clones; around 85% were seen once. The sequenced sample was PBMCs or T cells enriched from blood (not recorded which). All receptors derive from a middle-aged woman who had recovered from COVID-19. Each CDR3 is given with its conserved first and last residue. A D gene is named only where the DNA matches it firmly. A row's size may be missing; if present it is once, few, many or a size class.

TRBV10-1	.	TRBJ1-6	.	CASSRQLYNSPLHF	TGCGCCAGCAGCCGACAGCTCTATAATTCACCCCTCCACTTT
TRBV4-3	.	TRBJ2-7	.	CASSQVGAGEGGEQYF	TGCGCCAGCAGCCAAGTGGGGGCGGGAGAGGGCGGCGAGCAGTACTTC
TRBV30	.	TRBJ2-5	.	CAWSPGGGETQYF	TGTGCCTGGTCGCCGGGGGGCGGAGAGACCCAGTACTTC
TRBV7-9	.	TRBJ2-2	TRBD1	CASSLQTGGIGELFF	TGTGCCAGCAGCTTACAGACAGGGGGCATCGGGGAGCTGTTTTTT
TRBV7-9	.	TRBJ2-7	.	CASSTGGVRIGSEQYF	TGTGCCAGCAGCACAGGGGGGGTGAGGATCGGTTCCGAGCAGTACTTC
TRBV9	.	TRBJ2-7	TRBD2	CASSPGTSGYEQYF	TGTGCCAGCAGCCCAGGGACTAGCGGATACGAGCAGTACTTC
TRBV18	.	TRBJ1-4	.	CASSPQANEKLFF	TGTGCCAGCTCTCCTCAGGCTAATGAAAAACTGTTTTTT
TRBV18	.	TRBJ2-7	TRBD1	CASSPGTGPYEQYF	TGTGCCAGCTCACCAGGGACAGGGCCCTACGAGCAGTACTTC
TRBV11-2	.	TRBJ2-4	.	CASSLASWSTTKNIQYF	TGTGCCAGCAGCTTAGCGAGTTGGTCCACTACCAAAAACATTCAGTACTTC
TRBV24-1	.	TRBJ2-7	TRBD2	CATRAAGGSDEQYF	TGTGCCACCCGTGCCGCGGGGGGGAGCGACGAGCAGTACTTC
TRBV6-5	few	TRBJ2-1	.	CASRPLGGEQFF	TGTGCCAGCAGGCCCCTAGGGGGTGAGCAGTTCTTC
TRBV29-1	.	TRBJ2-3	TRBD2	CSVEGLAGGRDTQYF	TGCAGCGTTGAAGGACTAGCGGGAGGCAGAGATACGCAGTATTTT
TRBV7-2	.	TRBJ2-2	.	CASSTNTGELFF	TGTGCCAGCAGCACTAACACCGGGGAGCTGTTTTTT
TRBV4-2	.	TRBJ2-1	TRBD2	CASSQVRGTSSYNEQFF	TGTGCCAGCAGCCAAGTTAGGGGGACTAGCTCCTACAATGAGCAGTTCTTC
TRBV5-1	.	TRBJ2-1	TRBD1	CASRATGQFNEQFF	TGCGCCAGCCGCGCGACGGGACAGTTCAATGAGCAGTTCTTC
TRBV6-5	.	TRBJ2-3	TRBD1	CASRDRAYTDTQYF	TGTGCCAGCAGAGACAGGGCCTACACAGATACGCAGTATTTT
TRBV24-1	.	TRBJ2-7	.	CATSIPTYEQYF	TGTGCCACCAGTATTCCAACTTACGAGCAGTACTTC